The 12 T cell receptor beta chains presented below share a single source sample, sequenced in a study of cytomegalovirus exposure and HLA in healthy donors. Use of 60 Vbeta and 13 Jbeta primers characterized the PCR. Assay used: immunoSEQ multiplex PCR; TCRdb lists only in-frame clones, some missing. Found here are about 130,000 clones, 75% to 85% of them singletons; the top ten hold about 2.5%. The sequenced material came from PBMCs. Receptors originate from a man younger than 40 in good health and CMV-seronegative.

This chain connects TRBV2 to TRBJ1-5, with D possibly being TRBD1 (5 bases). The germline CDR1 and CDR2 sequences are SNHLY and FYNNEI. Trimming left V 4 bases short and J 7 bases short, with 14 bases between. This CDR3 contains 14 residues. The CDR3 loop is CASSGSSGRQPQHF. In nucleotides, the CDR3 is TGTGCCAGCAGTGGCTCCTCAGGGCGGCAGCCCCAGCATTTT. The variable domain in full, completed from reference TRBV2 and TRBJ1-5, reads EPEVTQTPSHQVTQMGQEVILRCVPISNHLYFYWYRQILGQKVEFLVSFYNNEISEKSEIFDDQFSVERPDGSNFTLKIRSTKLEDSAMYFCASSGSSGRQPQHFGDGTRLSIL.

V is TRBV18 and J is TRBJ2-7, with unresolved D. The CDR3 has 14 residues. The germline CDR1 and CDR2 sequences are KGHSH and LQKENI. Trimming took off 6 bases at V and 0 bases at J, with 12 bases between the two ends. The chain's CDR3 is CASSLETSSYEQYF. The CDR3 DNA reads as TGTGCCAGCTCCCTGGAGACCAGCTCCTACGAGCAGTACTTC.

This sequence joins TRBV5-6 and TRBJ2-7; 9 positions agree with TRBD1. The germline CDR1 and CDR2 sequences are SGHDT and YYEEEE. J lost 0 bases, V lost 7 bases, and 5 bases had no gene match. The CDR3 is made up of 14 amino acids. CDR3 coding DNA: TGTGCCAGCCTCACAGGGGGCGGCTCCTACGAGCAGTACTTC. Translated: CASLTGGGSYEQYF.

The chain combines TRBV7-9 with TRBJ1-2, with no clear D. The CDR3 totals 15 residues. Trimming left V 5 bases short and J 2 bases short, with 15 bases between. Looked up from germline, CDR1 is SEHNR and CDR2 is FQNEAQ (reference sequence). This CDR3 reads CASSPNLTQNYGYTF. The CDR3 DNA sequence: TGTGCCAGCAGCCCTAATTTGACACAAAACTATGGCTACACCTTC.

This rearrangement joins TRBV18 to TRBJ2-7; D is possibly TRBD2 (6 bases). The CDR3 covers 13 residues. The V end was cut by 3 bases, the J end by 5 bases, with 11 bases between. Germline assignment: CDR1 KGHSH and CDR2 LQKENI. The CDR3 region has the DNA TGTGCCAGCTCACCCCGCGGGGCCGACGAGCAGTACTTC. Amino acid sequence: CASSPRGADEQYF.

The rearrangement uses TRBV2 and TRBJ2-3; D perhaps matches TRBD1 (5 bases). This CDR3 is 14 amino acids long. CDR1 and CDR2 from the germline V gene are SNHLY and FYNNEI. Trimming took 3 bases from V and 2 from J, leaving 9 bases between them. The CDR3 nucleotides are TGTGCCAGCAGTGAGCAGGGAAACACAGATACGCAGTATTTT. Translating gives CASSEQGNTDTQYF.

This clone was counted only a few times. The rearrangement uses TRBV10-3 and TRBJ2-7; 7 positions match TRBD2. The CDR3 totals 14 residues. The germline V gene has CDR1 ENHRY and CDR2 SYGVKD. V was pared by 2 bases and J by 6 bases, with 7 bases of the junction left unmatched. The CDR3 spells CAISEGVREPEQYF. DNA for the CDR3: TGTGCCATCAGTGAGGGTGTGCGGGAGCCCGAGCAGTACTTC.

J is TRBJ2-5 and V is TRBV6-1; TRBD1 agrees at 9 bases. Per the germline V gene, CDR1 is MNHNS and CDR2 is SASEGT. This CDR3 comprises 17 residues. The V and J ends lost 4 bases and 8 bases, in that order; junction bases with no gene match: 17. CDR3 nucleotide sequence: TGTGCCAGCAGTGGAAGACCGGGGGACAGGGTGCTCTATACCCAGTACTTC. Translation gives CASSGRPGDRVLYTQYF.

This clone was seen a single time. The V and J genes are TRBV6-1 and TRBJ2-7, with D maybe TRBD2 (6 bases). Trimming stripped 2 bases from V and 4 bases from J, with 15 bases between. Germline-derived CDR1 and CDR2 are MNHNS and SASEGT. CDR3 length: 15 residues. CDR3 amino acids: CASSEIEGGVYEQYF. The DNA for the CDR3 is TGTGCCAGCAGTGAAATTGAGGGAGGCGTATACGAGCAGTACTTC.

The CDR3 DNA is TGTGCCACCAGCAAGGACAGATCGTGGGACAGAGAAAAACTGTTTTTT. This gives the protein CATSKDRSWDREKLFF. The genes are TRBV15 and TRBJ1-4, with 7 positions matching TRBD1. There are 16 residues in the CDR3. Germline-derived CDR1 and CDR2 are LNHNV and YYDKDF (reference sequence). After removal of 4 bases from V and 8 bases from J, the junction contained 13 bases not matched to a gene.

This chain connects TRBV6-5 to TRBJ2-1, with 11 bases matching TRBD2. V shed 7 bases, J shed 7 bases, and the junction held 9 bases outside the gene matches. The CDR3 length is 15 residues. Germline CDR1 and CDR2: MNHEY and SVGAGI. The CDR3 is CASNRGGTSGNEQFF. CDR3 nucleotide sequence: TGTGCCAGCAATCGGGGGGGGACTAGCGGAAATGAGCAGTTCTTC.

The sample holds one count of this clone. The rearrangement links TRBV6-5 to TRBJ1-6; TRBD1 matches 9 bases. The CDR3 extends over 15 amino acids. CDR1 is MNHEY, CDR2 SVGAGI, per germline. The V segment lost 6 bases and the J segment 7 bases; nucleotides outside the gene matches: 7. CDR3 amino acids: CASSVQGAENSPLHF. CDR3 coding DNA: TGTGCCAGCAGCGTACAGGGGGCGGAAAATTCACCCCTCCACTTT.